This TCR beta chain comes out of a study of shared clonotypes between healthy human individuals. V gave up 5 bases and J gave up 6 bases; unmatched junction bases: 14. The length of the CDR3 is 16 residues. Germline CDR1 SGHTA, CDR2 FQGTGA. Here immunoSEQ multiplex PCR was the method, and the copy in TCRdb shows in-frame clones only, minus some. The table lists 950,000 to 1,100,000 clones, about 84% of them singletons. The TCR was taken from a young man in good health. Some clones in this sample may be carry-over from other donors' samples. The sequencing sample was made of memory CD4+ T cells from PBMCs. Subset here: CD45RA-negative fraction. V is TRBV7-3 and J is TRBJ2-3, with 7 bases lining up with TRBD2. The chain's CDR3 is CASSKDLTAGLDTQYF. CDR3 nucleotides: TGTGCCAGCAGCAAGGATCTAACAGCGGGACTTGATACGCAGTATTTT. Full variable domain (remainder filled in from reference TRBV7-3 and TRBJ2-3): GAGVSQTPSNKVTEKGKYVELRCDPISGHTALYWYRQSLGQGPEFLIYFQGTGAADDSGLPNDRFFAVRPEGSVSTLKIQRTERGDSAVYLCASSKDLTAGLDTQYFGPGTRLTVL.